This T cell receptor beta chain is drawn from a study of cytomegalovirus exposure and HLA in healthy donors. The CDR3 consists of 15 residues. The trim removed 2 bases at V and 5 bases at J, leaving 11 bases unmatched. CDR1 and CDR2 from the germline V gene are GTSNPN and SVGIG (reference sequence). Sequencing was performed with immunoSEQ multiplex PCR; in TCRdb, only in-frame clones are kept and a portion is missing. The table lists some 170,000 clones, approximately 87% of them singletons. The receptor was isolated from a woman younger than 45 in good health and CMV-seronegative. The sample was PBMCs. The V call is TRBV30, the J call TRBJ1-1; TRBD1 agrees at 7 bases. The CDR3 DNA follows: TGTGCCTGGAGTAAAATCAGGGGGTCGGGGACTGAAGCTTTCTTT. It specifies CAWSKIRGSGTEAFF. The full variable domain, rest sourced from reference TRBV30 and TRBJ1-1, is SQTIHQWPATLVQPVGSPLSLECTVEGTSNPNLYWYRQAAGRGLQLLFYSVGIGQISSEVPQNLSASRPQDRQFILSSKKLLLSDSGFYLCAWSKIRGSGTEAFFGQGTRLTVV.